The clone carrying this T cell receptor beta chain was observed a handful of times. The antigen remains undetermined. This record comes from a study of regulatory T cells in long-lasting Graves disease. The study's findings and limits: A greater number of public clonotypes (under 3,000) was shared by persistent patients than by new patients (about 960). Persistent Graves' patients showed a TCR diversity that was lower than that of newly diagnosed ones.

Building of the TCR beta libraries involved iRepertoire HTBI primers and Arm-PCR of CDR3 regions. TCRdb fed the multiplex PCR reads into MiXCR, producing one record per CDR3 protein. Counted here are approximately 540,000 distinct CDR3 sequences, approximately 12% occurring once; the ten biggest clones make up about 8.9%. V shed 4 bases, J shed 2 bases, and the junction held 12 bases outside the gene matches. Germline loops: CDR1 DFQATT, CDR2 SNEGSKA (reference sequence). CDR3 size: 16 residues. Time point specified: newly diagnosed GD, antithyroid drugs for less than 3 months. PBMC-extracted RNA yielded the TCR library. The authors diagnosed Graves' disease using American Thyroid Association guidelines. These sequences were also reported in another study, on T cells in Graves' hyperthyroidism and ophthalmopathy. From that paper: Pregnant or lactating patients were excluded, as were those with uncontrolled infection or other autoimmune disease.

This TCR was sampled from a woman in her twenties or thirties with Graves disease. The input for sequencing was peripheral blood mononuclear cells (PBMCs), taken at new diagnosis, from a patient treated with antithyroid drugs. The chain is built from TRBV20-1 and TRBJ1-2; 8 nucleotides match TRBD1. The CDR3 reads CSAIAFGTGKNYGYTF. In nucleotides, the CDR3 is TGCAGTGCTATAGCGTTCGGGACAGGAAAGAACTATGGCTACACCTTC.